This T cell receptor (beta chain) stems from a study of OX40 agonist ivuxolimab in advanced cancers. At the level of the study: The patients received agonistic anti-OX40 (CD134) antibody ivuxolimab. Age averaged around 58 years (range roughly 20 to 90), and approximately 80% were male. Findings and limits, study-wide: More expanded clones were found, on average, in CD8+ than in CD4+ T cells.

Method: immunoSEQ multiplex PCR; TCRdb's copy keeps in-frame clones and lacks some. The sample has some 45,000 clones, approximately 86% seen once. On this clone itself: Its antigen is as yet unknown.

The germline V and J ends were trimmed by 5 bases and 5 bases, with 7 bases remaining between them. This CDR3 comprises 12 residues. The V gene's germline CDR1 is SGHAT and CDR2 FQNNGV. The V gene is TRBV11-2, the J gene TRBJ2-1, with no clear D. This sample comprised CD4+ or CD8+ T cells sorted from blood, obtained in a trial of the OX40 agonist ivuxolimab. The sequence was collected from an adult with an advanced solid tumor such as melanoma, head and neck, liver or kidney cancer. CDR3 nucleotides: TGTGCCAGCAGCCCCCTTCACAATGAGCAGTTCTTC. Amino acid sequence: CASSPLHNEQFF. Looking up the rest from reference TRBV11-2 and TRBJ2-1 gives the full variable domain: EAGVAQSPRYKIIEKRQSVAFWCNPISGHATLYWYQQILGQGPKLLIQFQNNGVVDDSQLPKDRFSAERLKGVDSTLKIQPAKLEDSAVYLCASSPLHNEQFFGPGTRLTVL.